This T cell receptor beta chain comes out of a study of shared clonotypes between healthy human individuals. Background on the study: Donors were a couple of women and three men aged 18 to 49. The study used three CD4 naive, three CD4 memory, two CD8 naive and one CD8 memory plate per donor.

Study outcomes and limitations: Across subsets, estimated richness was generally greater for naive than for memory populations.

J was trimmed by 6 bases and V by 3 bases; bases with no gene match: 2. Germline V gene data show CDR1 as SGHRS and CDR2 as YFSETQ. The CDR3 is made up of 14 amino acids. As to this clone: What it recognizes is unknown.

Data came from immunoSEQ multiplex PCR; TCRdb stores just in-frame clones and leaves some out. The sample consists of 2 million to 3 million clones, 80% to 95% of them appearing once. This clonotype originated in a man younger than 30 in good health. Some clones in this sample may be carry-over from other donors' samples. V is TRBV5-1 and J is TRBJ2-1; 11 bases map to TRBD2. The sample was naive CD4+ T cells from PBMCs. The sample's subset: CD45RA+ positively selected. The CDR3 sequence: CASSYGTSGNEQFF. The CDR3 bases are TGCGCCAGCAGCTACGGGACTAGCGGCAATGAGCAGTTCTTC.